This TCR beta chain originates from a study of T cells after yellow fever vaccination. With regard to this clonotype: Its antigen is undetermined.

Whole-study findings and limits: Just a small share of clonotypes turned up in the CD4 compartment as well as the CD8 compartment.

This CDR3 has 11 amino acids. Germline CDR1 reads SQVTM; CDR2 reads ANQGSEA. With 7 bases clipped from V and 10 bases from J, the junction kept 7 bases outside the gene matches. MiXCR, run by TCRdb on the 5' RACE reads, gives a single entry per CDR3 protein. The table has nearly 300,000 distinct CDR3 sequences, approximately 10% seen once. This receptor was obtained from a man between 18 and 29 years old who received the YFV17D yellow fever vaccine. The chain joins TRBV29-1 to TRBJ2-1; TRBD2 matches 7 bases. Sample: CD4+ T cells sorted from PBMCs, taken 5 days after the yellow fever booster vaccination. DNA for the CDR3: TGCAGCGCGGAGGGAGGGCCAGAGCAGTTCTTC. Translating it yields CSAEGGPEQFF.